The 10 T cell receptor beta chains given below trace back to one sample, sequenced in a study of cytomegalovirus exposure and HLA in healthy donors. Primers for the PCR totalled 60 Vbeta and 13 Jbeta. Sequencing was performed with immunoSEQ multiplex PCR; in TCRdb, only in-frame clones are kept and a portion is missing. The data hold just over 150,000 clones, with 80% observed a single time. The sample consisted of PBMCs. Source of these receptors: a male donor in good health and CMV-seropositive.

This clone was seen just once. The gene calls are TRBV20-1 and TRBJ2-3; D is undetermined. Trimming removed 5 bases at V and 10 bases at J, with 13 bases between. This CDR3 spans 11 amino acids. In germline, CDR1 is DFQATT, CDR2 SNEGSKA (reference sequence). CDR3 coding DNA: TGCAGTGCTGGAGCCTTCCCCCCGCAGTATTTT. This encodes CSAGAFPPQYF.

The chain joins TRBV6-1 to TRBJ2-7; 7 bases are a match to TRBD1. V shed 10 bases, J shed 2 bases, and the junction held 5 bases outside the gene matches. The germline V gene has CDR1 MNHNS and CDR2 SASEGT. The CDR3 sequence is 12 residues long. CDR3 sequence (DNA): TGTGCCAACTCGACAGGGACCTACGAGCAGTACTTC. Its translation: CANSTGTYEQYF.

The rearrangement joins TRBV5-1 to TRBJ1-1; 8 nucleotides align to TRBD1. Germline trimming cut 1 base from V and 4 bases from J; bases unmatched to any gene: 6. CDR3 size: 15 residues. CDR1 and CDR2 from the germline V gene are SGHRS and YFSETQ. The CDR3 DNA reads as TGCGCCAGCAGCTTGATGGGACAGGATGGCACTGAAGCTTTCTTT. Translating gives CASSLMGQDGTEAFF.

This clone was counted between two and nine times. This chain connects TRBV2 to TRBJ2-7; TRBD1 might be the D (6 bases). The CDR3 contains 13 residues. CDR1 and CDR2 (germline): SNHLY, FYNNEI. V lost 6 bases to trimming and J lost 4 bases, with 13 bases between them. CDR3 DNA: TGTGCCAGCAGCCTCCTAGGGGGATACGAGCAGTACTTC. Protein: CASSLLGGYEQYF.

The chain carries TRBV4-1 and TRBJ1-5, with TRBD1 matching 7 bases. After removal of 8 bases from V and 3 bases from J, the junction contained 10 bases not matched to a gene. Germline V gene lookup returns CDR1 MGHRA and CDR2 YSYEKL. This CDR3 is built from 15 residues. The CDR3 region has the DNA TGCGCCAGCCGCCCATACAGGGGTAACAATCAGCCCCAGCATTTT. This gives the protein CASRPYRGNNQPQHF.

The chain is built from TRBV5-1 and TRBJ2-1; 9 positions match TRBD1. Germline CDR1 reads SGHRS; CDR2 reads YFSETQ. The CDR3 runs 15 residues. V trimming: 5 bases; J trimming: 6 bases; junction bases outside the gene matches: 9. The CDR3 is CASRPSGTGSNEQFF. The CDR3, as DNA: TGCGCCAGCAGGCCTTCCGGGACAGGGTCCAATGAGCAGTTCTTC.

This sequence joins TRBV7-9 and TRBJ1-2; 9 nucleotides agree with TRBD1. The germline gives CDR1 SEHNR, CDR2 FQNEAQ (reference sequence). The CDR3 extends over 16 amino acids. With V trimmed by 1 base and J by 4 bases, 7 bases remained unmatched. CDR3: CASSLGTGAPTYGYTF. CDR3 DNA sequence: TGTGCCAGCAGCTTAGGGACAGGGGCCCCAACCTATGGCTACACCTTC.

This chain links TRBV4-3 with TRBJ1-2; no definite D call. The CDR3 has 16 residues. V gave up 0 bases and J gave up 5 bases, with 16 bases separating them. Germline-derived CDR1 and CDR2 are LGHNA and YSLEER. The CDR3 region has the DNA TGCGCCAGCAGCCAAGATAAGTTTTCGATTCGGTATGGCTACACCTTC. Protein product: CASSQDKFSIRYGYTF.

This clone was seen a single time. V gene TRBV27 combines with J gene TRBJ1-5; no clear D. The germline V and J ends were trimmed by 5 bases and 0 bases, with 11 bases remaining between them. CDR1 MNHEY and CDR2 SMNVEV come from the germline V gene (reference sequence). The CDR3 has 15 residues. CDR3 amino acids: CASSTRADSNQPQHF. The CDR3 DNA sequence: TGTGCCAGCAGTACTAGGGCAGATAGCAATCAGCCCCAGCATTTT.

The chain is built from TRBV20-1 and TRBJ2-1; the D is unclear. Germline CDR1 reads DFQATT; CDR2 reads SNEGSKA (reference sequence). The CDR3 sequence is 11 residues long. V was trimmed by 5 bases and J by 7 bases, leaving 9 bases between them. The CDR3 nucleotides are TGCAGTGCTTCCCCTAGGAATGAGCAGTTCTTC. It yields the protein CSASPRNEQFF.